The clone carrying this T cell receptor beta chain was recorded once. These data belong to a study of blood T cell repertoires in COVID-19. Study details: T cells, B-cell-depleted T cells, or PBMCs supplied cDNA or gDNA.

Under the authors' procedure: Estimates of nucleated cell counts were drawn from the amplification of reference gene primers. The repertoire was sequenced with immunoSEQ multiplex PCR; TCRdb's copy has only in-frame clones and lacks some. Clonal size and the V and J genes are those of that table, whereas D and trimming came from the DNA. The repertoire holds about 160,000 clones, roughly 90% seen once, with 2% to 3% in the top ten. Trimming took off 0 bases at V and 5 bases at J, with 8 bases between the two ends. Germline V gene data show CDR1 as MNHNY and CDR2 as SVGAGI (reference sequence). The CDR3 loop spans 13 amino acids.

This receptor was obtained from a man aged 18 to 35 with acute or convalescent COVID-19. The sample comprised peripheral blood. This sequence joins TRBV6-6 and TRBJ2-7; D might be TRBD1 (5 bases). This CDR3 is CASSYSDSNEQYF. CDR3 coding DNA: TGTGCCAGCAGTTACTCCGACAGCAACGAGCAGTACTTC.